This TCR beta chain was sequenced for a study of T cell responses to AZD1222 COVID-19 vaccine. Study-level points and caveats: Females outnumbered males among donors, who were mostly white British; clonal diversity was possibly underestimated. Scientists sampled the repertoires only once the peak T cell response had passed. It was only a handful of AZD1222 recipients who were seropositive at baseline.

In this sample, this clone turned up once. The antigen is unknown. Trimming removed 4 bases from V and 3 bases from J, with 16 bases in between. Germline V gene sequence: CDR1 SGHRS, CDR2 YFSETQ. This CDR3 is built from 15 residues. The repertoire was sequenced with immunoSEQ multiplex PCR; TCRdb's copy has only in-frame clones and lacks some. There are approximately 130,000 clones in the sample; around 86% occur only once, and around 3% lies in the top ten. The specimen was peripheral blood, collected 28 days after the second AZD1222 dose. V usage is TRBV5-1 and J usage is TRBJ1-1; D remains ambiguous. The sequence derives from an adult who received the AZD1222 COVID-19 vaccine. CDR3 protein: CASSRQTGGDTEAFF. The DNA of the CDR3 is TGCGCCAGCAGCAGACAAACGGGCGGCGACACTGAAGCTTTCTTT.